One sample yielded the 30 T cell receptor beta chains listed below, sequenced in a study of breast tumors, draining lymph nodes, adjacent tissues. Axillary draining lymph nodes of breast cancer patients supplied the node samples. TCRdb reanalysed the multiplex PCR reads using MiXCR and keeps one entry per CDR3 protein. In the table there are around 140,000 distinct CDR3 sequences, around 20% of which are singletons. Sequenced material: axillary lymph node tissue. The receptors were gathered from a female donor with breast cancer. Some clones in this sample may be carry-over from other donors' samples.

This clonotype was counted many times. CDR3 DNA sequence: TGTGCCAGCAGCCCTGCCGGTGGCCTCGGCTACACCTTC. Its translation: CASSPAGGLGYTF. This sequence joins TRBV7-2 and TRBJ1-2; the D is unclear. The germline CDR1 and CDR2 sequences are SGHTA and FQGNSA. V lost 5 bases to trimming and J lost 8 bases, with 15 bases between them. This CDR3 is built from 13 residues.

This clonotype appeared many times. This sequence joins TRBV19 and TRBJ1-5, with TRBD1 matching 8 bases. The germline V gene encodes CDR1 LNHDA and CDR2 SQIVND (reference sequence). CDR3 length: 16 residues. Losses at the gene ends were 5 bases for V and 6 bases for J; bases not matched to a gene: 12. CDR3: CASSSPQGVPLQPQHF. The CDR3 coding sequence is TGTGCCAGTAGTTCCCCACAGGGGGTCCCTCTTCAGCCCCAGCATTTT.

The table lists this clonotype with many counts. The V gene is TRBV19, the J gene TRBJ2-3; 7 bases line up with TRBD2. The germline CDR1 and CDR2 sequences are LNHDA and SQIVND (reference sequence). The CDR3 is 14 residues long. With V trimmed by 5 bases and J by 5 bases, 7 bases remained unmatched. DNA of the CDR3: TGTGCCAGTAGTTCCACTAGCGCGGGAGATACGCAGTATTTT. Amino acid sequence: CASSSTSAGDTQYF.

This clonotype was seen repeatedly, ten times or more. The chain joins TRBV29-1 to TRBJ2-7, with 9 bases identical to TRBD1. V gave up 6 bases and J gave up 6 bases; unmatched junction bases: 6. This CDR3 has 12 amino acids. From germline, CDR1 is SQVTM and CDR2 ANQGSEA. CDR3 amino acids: CSVGQGGGEQYF. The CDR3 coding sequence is TGCAGCGTGGGACAGGGTGGGGGCGAGCAGTACTTC.

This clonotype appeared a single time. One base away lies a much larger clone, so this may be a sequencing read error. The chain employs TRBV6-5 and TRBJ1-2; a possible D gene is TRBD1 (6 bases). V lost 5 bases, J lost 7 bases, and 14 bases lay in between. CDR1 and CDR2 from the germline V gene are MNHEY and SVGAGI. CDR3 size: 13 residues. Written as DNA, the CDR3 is TGTGCCAGCAGTGACAGGTTAGCCTGTGGCTACACCTTC. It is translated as CASSDRLACGYTF.

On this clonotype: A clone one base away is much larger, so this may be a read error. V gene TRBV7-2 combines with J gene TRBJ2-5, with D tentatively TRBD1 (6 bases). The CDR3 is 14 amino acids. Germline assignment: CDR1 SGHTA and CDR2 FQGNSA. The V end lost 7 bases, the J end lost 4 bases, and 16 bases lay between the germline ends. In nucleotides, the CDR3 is TGTGCCAGCATCCGACAGGCTCGAAGAGAGACCCAGTACTTC. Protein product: CASIRQARRETQYF.

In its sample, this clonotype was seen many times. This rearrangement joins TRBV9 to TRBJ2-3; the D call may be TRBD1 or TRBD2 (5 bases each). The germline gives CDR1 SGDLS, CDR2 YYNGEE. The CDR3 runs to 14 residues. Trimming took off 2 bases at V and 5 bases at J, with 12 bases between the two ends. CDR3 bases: TGTGCCAGCAGCGTGGGACCCAGAGGAGATACGCAGTATTTT. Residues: CASSVGPRGDTQYF.

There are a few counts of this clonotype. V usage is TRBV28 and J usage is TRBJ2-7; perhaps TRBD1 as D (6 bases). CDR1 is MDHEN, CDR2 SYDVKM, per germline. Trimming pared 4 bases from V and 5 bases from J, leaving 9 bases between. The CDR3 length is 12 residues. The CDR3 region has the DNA TGTGCCAGCAGTTACAGGGTCCACGAGCAGTACTTC. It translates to CASSYRVHEQYF.

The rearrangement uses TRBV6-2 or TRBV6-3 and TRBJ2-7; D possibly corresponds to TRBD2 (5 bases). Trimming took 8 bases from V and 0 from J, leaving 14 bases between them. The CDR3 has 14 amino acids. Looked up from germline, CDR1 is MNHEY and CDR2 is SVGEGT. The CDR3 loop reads CASRRDFISYEQYF. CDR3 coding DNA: TGTGCCAGCCGACGGGATTTTATCTCCTACGAGCAGTACTTC.

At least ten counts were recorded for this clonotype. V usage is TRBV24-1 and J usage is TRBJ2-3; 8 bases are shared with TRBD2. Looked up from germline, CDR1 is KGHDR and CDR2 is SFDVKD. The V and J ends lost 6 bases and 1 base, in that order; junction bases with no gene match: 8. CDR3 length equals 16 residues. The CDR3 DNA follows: TGTGCCACCAGTAGTCGGGAGGGCCGGGGCACAGATACGCAGTATTTT. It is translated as CATSSREGRGTDTQYF.

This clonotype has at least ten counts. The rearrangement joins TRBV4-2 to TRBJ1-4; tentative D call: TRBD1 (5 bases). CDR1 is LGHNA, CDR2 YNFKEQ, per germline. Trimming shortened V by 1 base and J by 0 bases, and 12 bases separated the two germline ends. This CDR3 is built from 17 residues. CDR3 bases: TGTGCCAGCAGCCAAGCAGGGATTAGTGCAACTAATGAAAAACTGTTTTTT. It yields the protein CASSQAGISATNEKLFF.

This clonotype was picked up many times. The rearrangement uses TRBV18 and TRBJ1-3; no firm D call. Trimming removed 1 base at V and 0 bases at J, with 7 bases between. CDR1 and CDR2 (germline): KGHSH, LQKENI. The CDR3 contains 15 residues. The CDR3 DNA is TGTGCCAGCTCACCACGCGGGGACTCTGGAAACACCATATATTTT. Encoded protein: CASSPRGDSGNTIYF.

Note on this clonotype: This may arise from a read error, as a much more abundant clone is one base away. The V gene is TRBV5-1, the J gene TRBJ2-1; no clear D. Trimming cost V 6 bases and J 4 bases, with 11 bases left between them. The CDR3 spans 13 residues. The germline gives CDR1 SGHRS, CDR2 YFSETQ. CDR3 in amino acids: CASNFSGYNEQFF. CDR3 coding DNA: TGCGCCAGCAACTTTTCCGGTTACAATGAGCAGTTCTTC.

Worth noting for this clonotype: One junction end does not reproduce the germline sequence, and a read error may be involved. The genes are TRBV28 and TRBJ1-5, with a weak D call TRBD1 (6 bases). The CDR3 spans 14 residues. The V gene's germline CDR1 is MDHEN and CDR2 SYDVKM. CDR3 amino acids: CASYRPDRRQPQHF. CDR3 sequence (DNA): TGTGCCAGCTACAGACCCGACAGGCGACAGCCCCAACATTTT.

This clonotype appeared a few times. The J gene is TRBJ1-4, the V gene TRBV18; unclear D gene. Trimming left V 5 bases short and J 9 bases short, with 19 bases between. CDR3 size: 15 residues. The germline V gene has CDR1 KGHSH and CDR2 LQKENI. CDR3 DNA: TGTGCCAGCTCAGGCACGGACGGTCTGGCTAAAAAACTGTTTTTT. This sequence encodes CASSGTDGLAKKLFF.

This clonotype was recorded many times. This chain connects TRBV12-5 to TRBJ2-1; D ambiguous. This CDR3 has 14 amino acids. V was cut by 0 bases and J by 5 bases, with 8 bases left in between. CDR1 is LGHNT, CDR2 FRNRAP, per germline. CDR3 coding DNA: TGTGCTAGTGGTTTGGTACTCCCGAACAATGAGCAGTTCTTC. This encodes CASGLVLPNNEQFF.

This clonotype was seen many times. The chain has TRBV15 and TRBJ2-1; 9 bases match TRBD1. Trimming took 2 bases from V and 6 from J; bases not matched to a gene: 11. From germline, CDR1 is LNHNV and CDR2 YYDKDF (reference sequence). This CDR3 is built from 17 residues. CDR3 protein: CATSRNRPGTGSNEQFF. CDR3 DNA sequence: TGTGCCACCAGCAGAAATCGACCCGGGACAGGGAGCAATGAGCAGTTCTTC.

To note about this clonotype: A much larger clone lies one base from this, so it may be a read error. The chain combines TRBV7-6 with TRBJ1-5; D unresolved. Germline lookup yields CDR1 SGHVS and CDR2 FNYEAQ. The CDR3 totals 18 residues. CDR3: CASTPIRSPLPRNRPQHF. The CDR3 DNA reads TGTGCCAGCACCCCCATAAGGTCTCCTTTGCCCCGCAATCGGCCCCAGCATTTT. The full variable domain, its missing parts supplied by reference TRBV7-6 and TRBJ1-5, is GAGVSQSPRYKVTKRGQDVALRCDPISGHVSLYWYRQALGQGPEFLTYFNYEAQQDKSGLPNDRFSAERPEGSISTLTIQRTEQRDSAMYRCASTPIRSPLPRNRPQHFGDGTRLSIL.

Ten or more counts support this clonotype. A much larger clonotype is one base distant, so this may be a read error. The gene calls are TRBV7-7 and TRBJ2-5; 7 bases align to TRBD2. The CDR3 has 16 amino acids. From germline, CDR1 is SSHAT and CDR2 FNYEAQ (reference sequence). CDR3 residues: CAIRGSGGSSGEAQYF. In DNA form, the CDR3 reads TGTGCCATCCGGGGTTCGGGCGGGAGTTCGGGAGAGGCCCAGTACTTC.

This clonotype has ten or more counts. DNA for the CDR3: TGCGCCAGCAGCCAAGCGGCAGGGGTCGGGTACGAGCAGTACTTC. Translating gives CASSQAAGVGYEQYF. This chain uses TRBV4-1 with TRBJ2-7, with D possibly matching TRBD1 (6 bases). Trimming shortened V by 1 base and J by 4 bases, and 14 bases separated the two germline ends. Germline CDR1 is MGHRA and CDR2 is YSYEKL. The CDR3 runs to 15 residues.

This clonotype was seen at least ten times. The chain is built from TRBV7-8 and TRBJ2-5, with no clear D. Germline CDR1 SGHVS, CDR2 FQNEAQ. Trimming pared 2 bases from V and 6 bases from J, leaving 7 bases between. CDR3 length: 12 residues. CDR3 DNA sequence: TGTGCCAGCAGCTTAATAGGGCAGACCCAGTACTTC. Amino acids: CASSLIGQTQYF.

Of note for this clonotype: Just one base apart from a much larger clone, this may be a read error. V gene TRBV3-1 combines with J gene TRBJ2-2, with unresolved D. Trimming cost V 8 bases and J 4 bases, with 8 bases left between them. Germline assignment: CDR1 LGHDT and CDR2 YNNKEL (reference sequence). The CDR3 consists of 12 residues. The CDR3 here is CASAGVTGELFF. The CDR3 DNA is TGTGCCAGCGCCGGAGTCACCGGGGAGCTGTTTTTT.

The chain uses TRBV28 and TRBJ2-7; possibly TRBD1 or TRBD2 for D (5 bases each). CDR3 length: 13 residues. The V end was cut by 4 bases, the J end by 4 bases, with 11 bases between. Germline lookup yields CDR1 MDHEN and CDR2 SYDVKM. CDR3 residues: CASSYEGRYEQYF. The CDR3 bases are TGTGCCAGCAGTTACGAGGGGCGTTACGAGCAGTACTTC. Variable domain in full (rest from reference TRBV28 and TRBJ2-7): DVKVTQSSRYLVKRTGEKVFLECVQDMDHENMFWYRQDPGLGLRLIYFSYDVKMKEKGDIPEGYSVSREKKERFSLILESASTNQTSMYLCASSYEGRYEQYFGPGTRLTVT.

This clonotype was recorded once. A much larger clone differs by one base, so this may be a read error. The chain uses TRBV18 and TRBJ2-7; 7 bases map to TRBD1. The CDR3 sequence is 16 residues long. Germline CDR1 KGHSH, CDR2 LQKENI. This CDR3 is CASSRDRQGDSYGQYF. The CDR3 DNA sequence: TGTGCCAGCTCACGCGACCGACAGGGAGACTCCTACGGGCAGTACTTC.

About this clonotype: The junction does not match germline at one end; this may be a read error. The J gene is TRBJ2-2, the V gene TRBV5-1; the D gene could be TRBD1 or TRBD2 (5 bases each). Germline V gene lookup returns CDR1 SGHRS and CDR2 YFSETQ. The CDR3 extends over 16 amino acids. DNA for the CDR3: TGCGCCAGCAGCTTGGCGGGACCAGTGGTGGCCGGGGAGCTGTCTTTT. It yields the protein CASSLAGPVVAGELSF.

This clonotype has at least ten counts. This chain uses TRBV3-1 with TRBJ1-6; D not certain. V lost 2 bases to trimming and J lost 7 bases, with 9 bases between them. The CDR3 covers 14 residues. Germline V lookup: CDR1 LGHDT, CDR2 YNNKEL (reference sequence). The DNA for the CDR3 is TGTGCCAGCAGCCAACTACAGAAAAATTCACCCCTCCACTTT. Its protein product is CASSQLQKNSPLHF.

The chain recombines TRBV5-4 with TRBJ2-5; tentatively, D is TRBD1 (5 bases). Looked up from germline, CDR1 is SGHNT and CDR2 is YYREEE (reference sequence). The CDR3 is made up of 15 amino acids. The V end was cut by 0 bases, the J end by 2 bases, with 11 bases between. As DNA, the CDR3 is TGTGCCAGCAGCTTGGGACAGATTAATCAAGAGACCCAGTACTTC. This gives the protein CASSLGQINQETQYF.

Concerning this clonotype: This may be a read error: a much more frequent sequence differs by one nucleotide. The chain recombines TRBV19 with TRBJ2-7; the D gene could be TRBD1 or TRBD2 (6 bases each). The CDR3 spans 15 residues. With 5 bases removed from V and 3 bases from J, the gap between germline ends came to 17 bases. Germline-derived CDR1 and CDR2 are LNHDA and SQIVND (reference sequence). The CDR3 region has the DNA TGTGCCAGTAGTCAGGGGACTCAAGGGGGCTACGAGCAGTACTTC. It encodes CASSQGTQGGYEQYF.

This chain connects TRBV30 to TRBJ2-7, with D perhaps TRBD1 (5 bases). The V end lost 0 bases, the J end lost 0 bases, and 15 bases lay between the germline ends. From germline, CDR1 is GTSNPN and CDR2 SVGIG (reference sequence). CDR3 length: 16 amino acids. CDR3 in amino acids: CAWSVRGAYSSYEQYF. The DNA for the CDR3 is TGTGCCTGGAGTGTAAGGGGTGCGTATAGCTCCTACGAGCAGTACTTC.

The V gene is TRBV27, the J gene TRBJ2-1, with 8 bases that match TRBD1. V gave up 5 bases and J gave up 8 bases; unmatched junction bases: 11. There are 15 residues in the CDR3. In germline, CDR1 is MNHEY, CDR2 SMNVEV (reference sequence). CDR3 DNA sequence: TGTGCCAGCAGTACGGCCCAGGGGGCGCGATATGAGCAGTTCTTC. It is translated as CASSTAQGARYEQFF.